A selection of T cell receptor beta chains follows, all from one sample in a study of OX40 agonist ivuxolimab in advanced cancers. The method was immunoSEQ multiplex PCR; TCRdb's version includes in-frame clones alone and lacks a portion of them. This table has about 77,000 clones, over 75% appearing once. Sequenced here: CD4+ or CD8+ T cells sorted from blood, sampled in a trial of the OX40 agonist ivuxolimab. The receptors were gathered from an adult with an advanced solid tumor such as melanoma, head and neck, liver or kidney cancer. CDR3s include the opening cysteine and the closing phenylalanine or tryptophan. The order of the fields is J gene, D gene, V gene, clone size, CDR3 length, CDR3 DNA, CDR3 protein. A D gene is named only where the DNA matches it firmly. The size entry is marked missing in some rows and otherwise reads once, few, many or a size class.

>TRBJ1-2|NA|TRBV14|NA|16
TGTGCCAGCAGCCAAGTCCAGGGGTATGCGTCGGAAGGCTACACCTTC
CASSQVQGYASEGYTF
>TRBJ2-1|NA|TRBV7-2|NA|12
TGTGCCAGCAGCTCGATGAGCAATGAGCAGTTCTTC
CASSSMSNEQFF
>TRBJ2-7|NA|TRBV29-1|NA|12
TGCAGCGCCCTTCGGGGAGTGGAGGAGCAGTACTTC
CSALRGVEEQYF
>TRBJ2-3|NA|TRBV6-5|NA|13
TGTGCCAGCAACAGGGACGGCACAGATACGCAGTATTTT
CASNRDGTDTQYF
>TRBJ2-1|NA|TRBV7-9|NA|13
TGTGCCAGCAGCTTTCAGGACCTCAATGAGCAGTTCTTC
CASSFQDLNEQFF
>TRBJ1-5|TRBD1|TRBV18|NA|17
TGTGCCAGCTCACCACTAAGGACAGGGTCTAGCAATCAGCCCCAGCATTTT
CASSPLRTGSSNQPQHF
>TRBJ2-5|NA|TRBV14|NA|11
TGTGCCAGCAGCTTCCAAGAGACCCAGTACTTC
CASSFQETQYF
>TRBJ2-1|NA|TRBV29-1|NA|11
TGCAGCGTTGTGGGCTACAATGAGCAGTTCTTC
CSVVGYNEQFF
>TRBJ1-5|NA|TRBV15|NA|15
TGTGCCACCAGCAGAGAGCCAGTTTCGGGTCAGCCCCAGCATTTT
CATSREPVSGQPQHF
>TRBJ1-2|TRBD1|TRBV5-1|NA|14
TGCGCCAGCAGCCGTGAGACAGGGTCCTATGGCTACACCTTC
CASSRETGSYGYTF
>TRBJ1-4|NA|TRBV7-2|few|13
TGTGCCAGCAGCCCCTCCCCCCGAGGGAAACTGTTTTTT
CASSPSPRGKLFF
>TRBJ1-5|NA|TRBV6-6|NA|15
TGTGCCAGCAGACGCCAGGGTAGAGCCAATCAGCCCCAGCATTTT
CASRRQGRANQPQHF
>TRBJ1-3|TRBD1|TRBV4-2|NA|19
TGTGCCAGCAGCGAACGATATACCGGGACAGGGCCCTCTGGAAACACCATATATTTT
CASSERYTGTGPSGNTIYF
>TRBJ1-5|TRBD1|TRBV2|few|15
TGTGCCAGCAGTGAAGAGATGACAGGGAGTCAGCCCCAGCATTTT
CASSEEMTGSQPQHF
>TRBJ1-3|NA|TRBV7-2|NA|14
TGTGCCAGCAGCTTCGGACAGCTTGGAAACACCATATATTTT
CASSFGQLGNTIYF
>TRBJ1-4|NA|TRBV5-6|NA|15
TGTGCCAGCAGCTTGGAGTCAGTCTACAATGAAAAACTGTTTTTT
CASSLESVYNEKLFF
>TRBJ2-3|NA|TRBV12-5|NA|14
TGTGCTAGTGGTTTGAGGCAGAGCACAGATACGCAGTATTTT
CASGLRQSTDTQYF
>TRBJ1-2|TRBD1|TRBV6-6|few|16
TGTGCCAGCAGTTTACTCGGGACAGGGGGTAGATATGGCTACACCTTC
CASSLLGTGGRYGYTF
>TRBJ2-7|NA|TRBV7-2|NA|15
TGTGCCAGCAGCTTATACGGGACGGGATCCTACGAGCAGTACTTC
CASSLYGTGSYEQYF
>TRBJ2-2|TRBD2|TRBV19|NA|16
TGTGCCAGTAGTATACTAGCGGGAGGGTCGACCGGGGAGCTGTTTTTT
CASSILAGGSTGELFF
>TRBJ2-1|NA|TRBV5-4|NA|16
TGTGCCAGCAGCGGGGATCACGGGGGCTCCTACAATGAGCAGTTCTTC
CASSGDHGGSYNEQFF
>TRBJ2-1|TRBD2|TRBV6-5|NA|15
TGTGCCAGCAGTTACGGGCGGGGGGGAGGCAATGAGCAGTTCTTC
CASSYGRGGGNEQFF
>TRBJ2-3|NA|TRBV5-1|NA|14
TGCGCCAGCAGCTCCCAAATAAACGGTGATACGCAGTATTTT
CASSSQINGDTQYF
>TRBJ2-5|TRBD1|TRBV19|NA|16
TGTGCCAGTAGTACTCCCGGGACAGGGGGCCGAGAGACCCAGTACTTC
CASSTPGTGGRETQYF
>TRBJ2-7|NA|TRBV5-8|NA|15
TGTGCCAGCAGCTTGGGGACAGCTACCTCCGCCGAGCAGTACTTC
CASSLGTATSAEQYF
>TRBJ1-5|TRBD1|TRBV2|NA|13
TGTGCCAGCAGGGGTACAGGGGATCAGCCCCAGCATTTT
CASRGTGDQPQHF
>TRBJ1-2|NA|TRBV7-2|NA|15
TGTGCCAGCAGCTTAGCCCCAATCCAGGGGAATGGCTACACCTTC
CASSLAPIQGNGYTF
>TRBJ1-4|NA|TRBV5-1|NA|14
TGCGCCAGCAGCTTAGCGTCAACTAATGAAAAACTGTTTTTT
CASSLASTNEKLFF
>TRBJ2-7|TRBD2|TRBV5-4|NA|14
TGTGCCAGCAGCGTGGGGCGGGGGGCTAGAGAGCAGTACTTC
CASSVGRGAREQYF